These 2 T cell receptor beta chains originate from one sample sequenced in a study of shared clonotypes between healthy human individuals. The protocol was immunoSEQ multiplex PCR, while the TCRdb copy is restricted to in-frame clones and leaves out a portion. This sample yields over a million clones, of which approximately 80% are seen a single time; roughly 0.65% belongs to the top ten. The sample comprised memory CD4+ T cells from PBMCs. Subset here: CD45RA-negative fraction. All receptors derive from a young man in good health. Some clones in this sample may be carry-over from other donors' samples.

The gene calls are TRBV7-9 and TRBJ2-7, with 13 positions matching TRBD2. V was pared by 6 bases and J by 3 bases, with 5 bases of the junction left unmatched. Looked up from germline, CDR1 is SEHNR and CDR2 is FQNEAQ (reference sequence). This CDR3 spans 15 amino acids. CDR3 in amino acids: CASSTGTSGIYEQYF. CDR3 bases: TGTGCCAGCAGTACCGGGACTAGCGGGATCTACGAGCAGTACTTC.

The chain couples TRBV7-7 to TRBJ2-1; D remains ambiguous. Germline V lookup: CDR1 SSHAT, CDR2 FNYEAQ (reference sequence). The V and J ends lost 5 bases and 6 bases respectively, with 14 bases between them. The CDR3 consists of 14 residues. The CDR3 loop is CASSTRETSNEQFF. Here the CDR3 DNA reads TGTGCCAGCAGCACCCGAGAAACAAGCAATGAGCAGTTCTTC.